These 12 T cell receptor beta chains came from one sample sequenced in a study of T cells in tuberculosis (dated by TCRdb to between 2017 and 2018). The library was obtained by the immunoSEQ multiplex PCR assay. TCRdb stores this immuneACCESS table with in-frame sequences only. Part of the clones is absent; in the studies checked, under half of the shortfall reflects unresolved V genes, and no reason is known for the rest. The sample profile shows just under 45,000 clones; approximately 94% of them were found once. The ten largest account for roughly 2% of the sample. The sequencing sample was made of PBMCs. These receptors were obtained from a donor aged 10 to 29 with latent tuberculosis or without tuberculosis infection. Some clones in this sample may be carry-over from other donors' samples.

V and J are TRBV25-1 and TRBJ2-3; D gene unclear. Germline V gives CDR1 MGHDK, CDR2 SYGVNS. With 5 bases removed from V and 0 bases from J, the gap between germline ends came to 3 bases. There are 12 residues in the CDR3. CDR3 DNA: TGTGCCAGCAGTCATAGCACAGATACGCAGTATTTT. It yields the protein CASSHSTDTQYF.

Written as DNA, the CDR3 is TGTGCCATCAGTGCAATAAGCGGGGCTGAAGCTAGCACAGATACGCAGTATTTT. It specifies CAISAISGAEASTDTQYF. The rearrangement uses TRBV10-3 and TRBJ2-3; 7 bases fit TRBD2. V lost 4 bases to trimming and J lost 0 bases; unmatched junction nucleotides: 13. Germline CDR1 and CDR2: ENHRY and SYGVKD. The CDR3 consists of 18 residues.

The chain carries TRBV5-1 and TRBJ2-7; 9 bases match TRBD2. There are 15 residues in the CDR3. Germline V gives CDR1 SGHRS, CDR2 YFSETQ. With 4 bases clipped from V and 2 bases from J, the junction kept 7 bases outside the gene matches. CDR3 loop: CASSLQREVPYEQYF. The CDR3 DNA reads TGCGCCAGCAGCCTCCAGCGGGAGGTGCCCTACGAGCAGTACTTC.

The genes are TRBV4-1 and TRBJ2-2; TRBD1 matches at 9 bases. Trimming at V came to 0 bases and at J to 7 bases, leaving 9 bases not matched to a gene. The germline V gene encodes CDR1 MGHRA and CDR2 YSYEKL. The CDR3 has 17 residues. CDR3 nucleotides: TGCGCCAGCAGCCAAGACCAACAGGGGGCGCAAAGCGGGGAGCTGTTTTTT. It translates to CASSQDQQGAQSGELFF.

The chain is built from TRBV28 and TRBJ2-7; possibly TRBD1 for D (6 bases). The V and J ends lost 2 bases and 3 bases respectively, with 11 bases between them. Germline V gene lookup returns CDR1 MDHEN and CDR2 SYDVKM. The length of the CDR3 is 14 residues. The CDR3 loop reads CASSLIPGVYEQYF. The CDR3 region has the DNA TGTGCCAGCAGTTTAATTCCAGGGGTCTACGAGCAGTACTTC.

V and J are TRBV5-6 and TRBJ1-5; D uncertain. The CDR3 length is 13 residues. V lost 1 base and J 6 bases, leaving 8 bases between the germline ends. Germline CDR1 is SGHDT and CDR2 is YYEEEE. The DNA of the CDR3 is TGTGCCAGCAGCTTGTGGGGAGGTCAGCCCCAGCATTTT. Its protein product is CASSLWGGQPQHF.

V is TRBV9 and J is TRBJ1-2; 8 positions agree with TRBD1. The ends lost 2 bases at V and 8 bases at J; junction bases unmatched: 8. There are 14 residues in the CDR3. Germline CDR1 SGDLS, CDR2 YYNGEE. The chain's CDR3 is CASSVPGQGLGYTF. In nucleotides, the CDR3 is TGTGCCAGCAGCGTCCCAGGACAGGGCCTGGGCTACACCTTC.

The rearrangement joins TRBV5-1 to TRBJ1-1; D call uncertain. Germline CDR1 SGHRS, CDR2 YFSETQ. V was trimmed by 0 bases and J by 7 bases, leaving 10 bases between them. This CDR3 is 13 amino acids long. The chain's CDR3 is CASSLEVQSEAFF. CDR3 bases: TGCGCCAGCAGCTTGGAGGTACAGAGTGAAGCTTTCTTT.

This chain uses TRBV2 with TRBJ2-5; TRBD2 is a possible D gene (7 bases). V lost 5 bases and J lost 5, with 12 bases in between. CDR3 length: 13 amino acids. CDR1 and CDR2 (germline): SNHLY, FYNNEI. CDR3 sequence reads: CASSNAGAETQYF. DNA for the CDR3: TGTGCCAGCAGTAATGCGGGGGCCGAGACCCAGTACTTC.

The chain employs TRBV7-2 and TRBJ2-5; TRBD1 is a possible D gene (6 bases). V shed 6 bases and J shed 5 bases, with 13 bases lying between them. Germline V CDR1 and CDR2: SGHTA, FQGNSA. This CDR3 is built from 13 residues. The CDR3 DNA is TGTGCCAGCAGTAAACAGGGTTTGGAGACCCAGTACTTC. Protein: CASSKQGLETQYF.

This chain uses TRBV7-9 with TRBJ1-1; 7 nucleotides agree with TRBD1. This CDR3 is built from 14 residues. The ends lost 4 bases at V and 1 base at J; junction bases unmatched: 3. The germline V gene encodes CDR1 SEHNR and CDR2 FQNEAQ (reference sequence). The CDR3: CASSSRTGNTEAFF. The CDR3 region has the DNA TGTGCCAGCAGCTCGAGGACAGGGAACACTGAAGCTTTCTTT.

This chain's CDR3 is CASSREGNTEAFF. The CDR3 region has the DNA TGTGCCAGTAGTAGGGAGGGAAACACTGAAGCTTTCTTT. The chain links TRBV19 to TRBJ1-1; D ambiguous. Trimming cost V 4 bases and J 2 bases, with 8 bases left between them. Germline loops: CDR1 LNHDA, CDR2 SQIVND (reference sequence). The CDR3 totals 13 residues.